Listed below are T cell receptor beta chains from one sample, sequenced in a study of T cell responses to AZD1222 COVID-19 vaccine. Measured with immunoSEQ multiplex PCR; TCRdb has only the in-frame clones, and not every one. This table holds under 300,000 clones, approximately 95% found once. The sample here was peripheral blood, taken on day 0 of AZD1222 vaccination. The receptor source for this set is an adult in good health. The CDR3 runs from the conserved cysteine through the conserved F or W. The order of the fields is J gene, V gene, D gene, clone size, CDR3 protein, CDR3 DNA. D genes are given only for firm matches. Size values are once, few and many counts, or a class for expanded clones, and some rows have none.

>TRBJ2-2|TRBV12-5|-|-
CASGLQGGGELFF
TGTGCTAGTGGTTTGCAGGGTGGCGGGGAGCTGTTTTTT
>TRBJ2-1|TRBV7-9|-|-
CASSPQGLYNEQFF
TGTGCCAGCAGCCCCCAGGGGCTATACAATGAGCAGTTCTTC
>TRBJ1-4|TRBV4-3|TRBD1|-
CASSRSGQVATNEKLFF
TGCGCCAGCAGCCGCTCGGGACAGGTGGCAACTAATGAAAAACTGTTTTTT
>TRBJ2-3|TRBV19|-|once
CASSIGADSRKDTQYF
TGTGCCAGTAGTATCGGGGCGGACTCTCGGAAGGATACGCAGTATTTT
>TRBJ1-2|TRBV30|-|-
CAWAGQLNYGYTF
TGTGCCTGGGCCGGACAATTGAACTATGGCTACACCTTC
>TRBJ1-2|TRBV2|-|-
CASSEGFSGGYTF
TGTGCCAGCAGTGAGGGCTTCTCCGGTGGCTACACCTTC
>TRBJ2-7|TRBV3-1/TRBV3-2|-|-
CASSHSQGHSRLGEQYF
TGTGCCAGCAGCCACTCCCAAGGACACTCCCGCCTGGGCGAGCAGTACTTC
>TRBJ1-3|TRBV6-5|-|-
CASRGGNTIYF
TGTGCCAGCAGGGGGGGAAACACCATATATTTT
>TRBJ1-2|TRBV29-1|-|-
CSVSDSHGYTF
TGCAGCGTCTCGGACAGTCATGGCTACACCTTC
>TRBJ1-1|TRBV28|TRBD1|-
CASQRGTGEAFF
TGTGCCTCGCAGAGGGGGACAGGTGAAGCTTTCTTT
>TRBJ2-7|TRBV2|-|-
CASSQFQGGGYEQYF
TGTGCCAGCAGTCAATTCCAAGGGGGGGGCTACGAGCAGTACTTC
>TRBJ2-7|TRBV5-8|TRBD2|-
CASSTGLAFHEQYF
TGTGCCAGCAGCACAGGACTAGCGTTCCACGAGCAGTACTTC
>TRBJ2-3|TRBV2|-|-
CASSIHRVSTDTQYF
TGTGCCAGCAGTATACACAGGGTTAGCACAGATACGCAGTATTTT
>TRBJ1-2|TRBV6-2/TRBV6-3|-|-
CASSPLSGLGYTF
TGTGCCAGCAGCCCCTTAAGCGGTCTTGGCTACACCTTC
>TRBJ1-2|TRBV10-3|-|-
CAISREREYGYTF
TGTGCCATCAGTAGAGAGCGTGAGTACGGCTACACCTTC
>TRBJ1-2|TRBV5-1|-|few
CASSPRLANYGYTF
TGCGCCAGCAGCCCGAGATTAGCTAACTATGGCTACACCTTC
>TRBJ1-6|TRBV7-2|-|-
CASSSTGSSPLHF
TGTGCCAGCAGCTCAACAGGGAGTTCACCCCTCCACTTT
>TRBJ1-2|TRBV3-1/TRBV3-2|-|-
CASSRRGYTF
TGTGCCAGCAGTCGTAGGGGCTACACCTTC
>TRBJ2-6|TRBV5-1|TRBD1|-
CASSLDRGLSGANVLTF
TGCGCCAGCAGCTTGGACAGGGGGCTGTCTGGGGCCAACGTCCTGACTTTC
>TRBJ2-3|TRBV28|-|-
CASSLGSADTQYF
TGTGCCAGCAGTTTAGGTTCGGCAGATACGCAGTATTTT
>TRBJ2-1|TRBV2|-|-
CASKATSYNEQFF
TGTGCCAGCAAAGCCACCTCCTACAATGAGCAGTTCTTC
>TRBJ2-1|TRBV7-2|TRBD2|-
CASSDTSGSDEQFF
TGTGCCAGCAGCGACACTAGCGGGAGTGATGAGCAGTTCTTC
>TRBJ2-1|TRBV7-3|-|-
CASSIDSPPYNEQFF
TGTGCCAGCAGCATCGACAGCCCCCCCTACAATGAGCAGTTCTTC
>TRBJ2-2|TRBV2|-|-
CASSAIVNSGELFF
TGTGCCAGCAGTGCAATCGTAAACTCCGGGGAGCTGTTTTTT
>TRBJ2-4|TRBV28|TRBD2|-
CASGILAGTKNIQYF
TGTGCCAGCGGGATACTAGCGGGAACCAAAAACATTCAGTACTTC
>TRBJ2-7|TRBV6-5|TRBD1|-
CASSPVHAGGHEQYF
TGTGCCAGCAGTCCAGTCCACGCAGGGGGCCACGAGCAGTACTTC
>TRBJ1-2|TRBV29-1|-|few
CSVERHSAGYTF
TGCAGCGTTGAAAGACACTCGGCTGGCTACACCTTC
>TRBJ2-7|TRBV10-3|TRBD1|-
CAILSGQGAGEQYF
TGTGCCATCCTTTCGGGACAGGGGGCGGGGGAGCAGTACTTC
>TRBJ2-1|TRBV28|TRBD2|-
CASKTSGTSSYNEQFF
TGTGCCAGCAAAACGTCCGGGACTAGCTCTTACAATGAGCAGTTCTTC
>TRBJ2-3|TRBV7-2|-|-
CASSLGRATQYF
TGTGCCAGCAGCTTGGGAAGAGCTACGCAGTATTTT
>TRBJ1-5|TRBV24-1|-|-
CATQGGPLSNQPQHF
TGTGCCACCCAAGGGGGACCCCTTAGCAATCAGCCCCAGCATTTT
>TRBJ1-2|TRBV28|-|-
CALWTFYGYTF
TGTGCCCTCTGGACTTTCTATGGCTACACCTTC
>TRBJ2-3|TRBV4-1|-|-
CASSQDRVSTDTQYF
TGCGCCAGCAGCCAAGATCGGGTCAGCACAGATACGCAGTATTTT
>TRBJ1-2|TRBV7-2|-|-
CASSLAMAASVGYTF
TGTGCCAGCAGCTTAGCTATGGCAGCTTCCGTTGGCTACACCTTC
>TRBJ1-5|TRBV28|-|-
CASSFSTSNQPQHF
TGTGCCAGCAGTTTCAGCACTAGCAATCAGCCCCAGCATTTT
>TRBJ2-7|TRBV6-6|TRBD1|-
CASSYPEGAVYEQYF
TGTGCCAGCAGTTACCCAGAGGGGGCAGTTTACGAGCAGTACTTC
>TRBJ2-3|TRBV9|TRBD2|-
CASSVLAGGSTDTQYF
TGTGCCAGCAGCGTATTAGCGGGGGGGAGCACAGATACGCAGTATTTT
>TRBJ2-7|TRBV2|-|-
CASTGFRDKVSQYF
TGTGCCAGCACCGGCTTCCGGGACAAGGTTTCGCAGTACTTC
>TRBJ2-3|TRBV9|TRBD2|many
CASSFSGRATDTQYF
TGTGCCAGCAGCTTTAGCGGGAGGGCCACAGATACGCAGTATTTT
>TRBJ1-1|TRBV6-6|-|-
CASSYHNTEAFF
TGTGCCAGCAGTTATCACAACACTGAAGCTTTCTTT
>TRBJ1-5|TRBV7-8|-|-
CASNPFINSGRNQPQHF
TGTGCCAGCAACCCCTTTATTAACAGCGGACGGAATCAGCCCCAGCATTTT
>TRBJ2-1|TRBV6-4|TRBD1|-
CASSDSGTGGFNEQFF
TGTGCCAGCAGTGACTCAGGGACAGGGGGCTTTAATGAGCAGTTCTTC
>TRBJ1-3|TRBV4-1|-|-
CASSRSRGTNTIYF
TGCGCCAGCAGCCGATCCCGGGGAACGAACACCATATATTTT
>TRBJ1-5|TRBV7-2|TRBD1|-
CASSPQTGVNQPQHF
TGTGCCAGCAGCCCTCAGACAGGGGTCAATCAGCCCCAGCATTTT
>TRBJ2-7|TRBV5-1|TRBD1|-
CASSAGPGQGPYEQYF
TGCGCCAGCAGCGCGGGGCCGGGACAGGGCCCCTACGAGCAGTACTTC
>TRBJ2-5|TRBV11-2|-|-
CASSRTTVQETQYF
TGTGCCAGCAGCCGGACGACAGTACAAGAGACCCAGTACTTC
>TRBJ2-2|TRBV7-2|-|once
CASSLDRVTGELFF
TGTGCCAGCAGCTTGGATAGGGTCACCGGGGAGCTGTTTTTT
>TRBJ2-7|TRBV7-2|TRBD2|-
CASSSISGPYEQYF
TGTGCCAGCAGCTCGATTAGCGGGCCCTACGAGCAGTACTTC
>TRBJ2-7|TRBV18|-|-
CASSPGSPGEQYF
TGTGCCAGCTCACCCGGGTCTCCGGGAGAGCAGTACTTC
>TRBJ2-1|TRBV15|-|-
CATSRGRSYNEQFF
TGTGCCACCAGCAGAGGGCGGTCCTACAATGAGCAGTTCTTC
>TRBJ1-3|TRBV11-2|-|-
CASSPGTHPAAIYF
TGTGCCAGCAGCCCTGGGACTCACCCAGCGGCCATATATTTT
>TRBJ1-5|TRBV19|-|once
CASSIGPTSNQPQHF
TGTGCCAGTAGTATAGGCCCCACAAGCAATCAGCCCCAGCATTTT